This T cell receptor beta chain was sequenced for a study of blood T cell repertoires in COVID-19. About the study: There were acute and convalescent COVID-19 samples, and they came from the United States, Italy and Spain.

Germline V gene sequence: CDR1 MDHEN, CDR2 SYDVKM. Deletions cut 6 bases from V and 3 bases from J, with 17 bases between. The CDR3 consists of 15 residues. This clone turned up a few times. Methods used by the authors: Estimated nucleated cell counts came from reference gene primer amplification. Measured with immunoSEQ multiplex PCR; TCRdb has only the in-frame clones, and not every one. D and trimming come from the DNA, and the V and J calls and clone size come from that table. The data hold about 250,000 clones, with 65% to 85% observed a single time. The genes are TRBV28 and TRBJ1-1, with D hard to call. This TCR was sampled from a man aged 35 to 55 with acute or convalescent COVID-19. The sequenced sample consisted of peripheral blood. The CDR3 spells CASSPVGGRYTEAFF. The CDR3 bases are TGTGCCAGCAGCCCCGTCGGAGGGAGGTACACTGAAGCTTTCTTT.